Given below is one T cell receptor (beta chain) in context. The data derive from a study of blood T cells in healthy people across ages. With a J-beta primer mix and a sample-barcoded 5' primer, a second PCR ran roughly 6 to 12 cycles. Carrying 12 random nucleotides, a template-switch adaptor labeled each individual cDNA molecule. MiXCR was run by TCRdb on the 5' RACE reads, yielding one entry per CDR3 protein. The sample holds over 1,200,000 distinct CDR3 sequences, around 59% seen once. The CDR3 is made up of 14 amino acids. The germline V gene has CDR1 MGHRA and CDR2 YSYEKL. The receptor was derived from a man aged 18 to 30 in good health. This sequence joins TRBV4-1 and TRBJ2-7; D possibly corresponds to TRBD1 (5 bases). The J call could be wrong; TRBJ2-5 is a better fit for the DNA end. Sequencing was done on a sample of blood. CDR3 DNA sequence: TGCGCCAGCAGCCCCGACCCCCAGGGTGAGACCCAGTACTTC. Its translation: CASSPDPQGETQYF.